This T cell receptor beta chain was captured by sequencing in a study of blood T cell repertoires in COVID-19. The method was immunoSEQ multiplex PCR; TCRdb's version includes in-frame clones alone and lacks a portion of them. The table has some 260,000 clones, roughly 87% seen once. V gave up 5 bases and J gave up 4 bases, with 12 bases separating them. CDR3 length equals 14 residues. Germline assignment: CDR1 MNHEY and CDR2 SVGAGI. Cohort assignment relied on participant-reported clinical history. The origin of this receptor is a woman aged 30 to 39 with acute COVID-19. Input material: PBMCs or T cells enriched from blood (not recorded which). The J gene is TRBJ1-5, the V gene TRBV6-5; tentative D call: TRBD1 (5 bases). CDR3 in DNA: TGTGCCAGCAGTCGGGACTTCGGAAATCAGCCCCAGCATTTT. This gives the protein CASSRDFGNQPQHF.